What follows are 16 T cell receptor beta chains derived from one specimen sequenced in a study of T cells expressing NK-cell markers. For each CDR3 protein, TCRdb gives one entry from its re-call of the 5' RACE reads, without DNA. In total, the table holds over 150,000 distinct CDR3 sequences. The specimen was blood T cells: a sorted CD56 or NKG2C T cell subset, CD4+ or CD8+ T cells, or bulk PBMC T cells (not recorded which). The receptors were gathered from a man aged 18-70 years in good health.

The rearrangement joins TRBV7-9 to TRBJ1-2. The CDR3 has 16 residues. CDR1 SEHNR and CDR2 FQNEAQ come from the germline V gene (reference sequence). CDR3 amino acids: CASSLGVNSEGFGYTF.

The chain has TRBV20-1 and TRBJ1-6. CDR1 and CDR2 (germline): DFQATT, SNEGSKA (reference sequence). The CDR3 has 13 residues. CDR3 protein: CSARGEDNSPLHF.

The CDR3 is CASSLIPGQIRTDTQYF. The rearrangement uses TRBV28 and TRBJ2-3; TCRdb's assignment of TRBD1 cannot be checked, as there is no DNA. Looked up from germline, CDR1 is MDHEN and CDR2 is SYDVKM. CDR3 length: 17 residues.

The gene calls are TRBV27 and TRBJ2-7; the TCRdb call, TRBD2, lacks DNA for checking. CDR3 size: 15 residues. The germline V gene encodes CDR1 MNHEY and CDR2 SMNVEV (reference sequence). The CDR3 is CASSSSGGSLTEQYF.

The CDR3 reads CASSPSQGAAEAFF. The chain is built from TRBV9 and TRBJ1-1; TCRdb proposes TRBD1, but this gene call is untestable without DNA. The CDR3 covers 14 residues. CDR1 and CDR2 (germline): SGDLS, YYNGEE.

V and J are TRBV5-1 and TRBJ2-6. CDR3 length equals 14 residues. CDR1 is SGHRS, CDR2 YFSETQ, per germline. The CDR3 is CASAIYSGANVLTF.

The V call is TRBV9, the J call TRBJ2-1; the TCRdb call, TRBD1, lacks DNA for checking. Germline V gives CDR1 SGDLS, CDR2 YYNGEE. The CDR3 consists of 17 residues. This chain's CDR3 is CASSVGPGHGPYNEQFF.

The chain recombines TRBV28 with TRBJ2-7; TCRdb picks TRBD1, but there is no DNA to check that call. The CDR3 consists of 14 residues. CDR1 and CDR2 (germline): MDHEN, SYDVKM. This CDR3 reads CASSPTGVGGEQYF.

This sequence joins TRBV5-1 and TRBJ1-2; TCRdb designates TRBD1, a call that cannot be tested without DNA. CDR1 and CDR2 from the germline V gene are SGHRS and YFSETQ. The CDR3 is 14 amino acids. This chain's CDR3 is CASSLSSGFDGYTF.

The chain joins TRBV6-2 or TRBV6-3 to TRBJ2-7; as DNA is missing, the TRBD2 call by TCRdb cannot be tested. The CDR3 has 12 amino acids. In germline, CDR1 is MNHEY, CDR2 SVGEGT. CDR3 protein: CASMRGTYEQYF.

CDR3 amino acids: CASSLSLAGSNEQFF. The genes are TRBV7-3 and TRBJ2-1; TCRdb's D call, TRBD2, is unchecked because there is no DNA. The germline V gene has CDR1 SGHTA and CDR2 FQGTGA. The CDR3 is made up of 15 amino acids.

The J gene is TRBJ2-7, the V gene TRBV27; TCRdb selects TRBD1, and the lack of DNA leaves this call unchecked. CDR1 is MNHEY, CDR2 SMNVEV, per germline (reference sequence). The length of the CDR3 is 16 residues. Here the CDR3 reads CASSLGTDLTYYEQYF.

The chain employs TRBV27 and TRBJ2-3. This CDR3 comprises 13 residues. Germline lookup yields CDR1 MNHEY and CDR2 SMNVEV (reference sequence). The CDR3: CASSLSFWDTQYF.

V usage is TRBV5-6 and J usage is TRBJ2-3; the D call from TCRdb, TRBD2, cannot be confirmed without DNA. Germline CDR1 reads SGHDT; CDR2 reads YYEEEE. The CDR3 totals 15 residues. CDR3 residues: CASLLVEAGTDTQYF.

This chain joins TRBV11-2 and TRBJ2-7; lacking DNA, the TRBD1 call made by TCRdb goes unchecked. The CDR3 is made up of 14 amino acids. Germline CDR1 and CDR2: SGHAT and FQNNGV. The chain's CDR3 is CASSSTGNHYEQYF. Based on the CDR3 plus reference TRBV11-2 and TRBJ2-7, the full variable domain is EAGVAQSPRYKIIEKRQSVAFWCNPISGHATLYWYQQILGQGPKLLIQFQNNGVVDDSQLPKDRFSAERLKGVDSTLKIQPAKLEDSAVYLCASSSTGNHYEQYFGPGTRLTVT.

V is TRBV5-1 and J is TRBJ2-7; TCRdb returns TRBD1, unconfirmable since there is no DNA. Per germline, CDR1 SGHRS and CDR2 YFSETQ. This CDR3 is built from 16 residues. The CDR3 loop is CASSLFWSRGSDEQYF.